This T cell receptor (beta chain) was documented in a study of blood T cell repertoires in COVID-19. Study at large: Collection of acute and convalescent COVID-19 samples took place in the United States, Italy and Spain. Sources were T cells, B-cell-depleted T cells, or PBMCs; the material itself was cDNA or gDNA.

Authors' analysis steps: Counts of nucleated cells, estimated from reference gene primer amplification, were obtained. Clones were read by immunoSEQ multiplex PCR, and TCRdb kept only the in-frame ones, dropping some. V, J and clone size were drawn from that table, and D and trimming were deduced from the DNA. The sample includes about 70,000 clones, roughly 76% of them seen just once. Germline CDR1 is MNHEY and CDR2 is SMNVEV (reference sequence). The V end lost 3 bases, the J end lost 0 bases, and 10 bases lay between the germline ends. The CDR3 totals 15 residues. The rearrangement joins TRBV27 to TRBJ2-3; D unresolved. The clonotype was recovered from a woman in her sixties or seventies with acute or convalescent COVID-19. Specimen: peripheral blood. CDR3 bases: TGTGCCAGCAGTTTCCGGTACTCTAGCACAGATACGCAGTATTTT. Translation gives CASSFRYSSTDTQYF.